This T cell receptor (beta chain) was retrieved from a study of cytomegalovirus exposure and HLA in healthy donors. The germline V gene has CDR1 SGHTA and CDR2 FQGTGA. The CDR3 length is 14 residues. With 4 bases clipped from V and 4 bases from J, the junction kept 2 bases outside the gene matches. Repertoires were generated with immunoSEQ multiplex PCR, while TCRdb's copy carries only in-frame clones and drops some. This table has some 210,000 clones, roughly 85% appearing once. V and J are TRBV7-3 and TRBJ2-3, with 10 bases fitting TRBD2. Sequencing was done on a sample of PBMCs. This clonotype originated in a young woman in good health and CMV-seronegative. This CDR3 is CASSSTSGSDTQYF. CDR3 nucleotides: TGTGCCAGCAGCTCGACTAGCGGGTCAGATACGCAGTATTTT.